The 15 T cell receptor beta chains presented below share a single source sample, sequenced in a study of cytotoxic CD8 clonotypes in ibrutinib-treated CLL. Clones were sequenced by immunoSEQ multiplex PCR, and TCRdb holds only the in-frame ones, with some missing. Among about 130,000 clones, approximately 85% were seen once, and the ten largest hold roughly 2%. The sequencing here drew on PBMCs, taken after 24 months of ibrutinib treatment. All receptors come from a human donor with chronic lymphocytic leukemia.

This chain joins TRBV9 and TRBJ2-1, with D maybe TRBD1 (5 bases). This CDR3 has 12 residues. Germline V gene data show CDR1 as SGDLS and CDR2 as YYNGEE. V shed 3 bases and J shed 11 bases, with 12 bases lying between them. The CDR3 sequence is CASSAREFQQFF. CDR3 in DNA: TGTGCCAGCAGCGCCAGGGAATTCCAGCAGTTCTTC.

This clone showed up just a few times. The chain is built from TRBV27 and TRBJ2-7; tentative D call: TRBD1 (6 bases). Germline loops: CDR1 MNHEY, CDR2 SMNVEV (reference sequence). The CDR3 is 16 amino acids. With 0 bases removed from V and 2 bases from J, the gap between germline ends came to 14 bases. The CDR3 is CASSLSDSLGTYEQYF. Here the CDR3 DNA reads TGTGCCAGCAGTTTATCGGACAGTCTGGGAACCTACGAGCAGTACTTC.

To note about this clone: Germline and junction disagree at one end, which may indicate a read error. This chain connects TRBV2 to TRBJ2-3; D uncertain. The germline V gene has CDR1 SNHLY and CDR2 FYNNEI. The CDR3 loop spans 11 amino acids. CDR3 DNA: TGTGCCACCAGTCTGGCAGATACGCAGTATTTT. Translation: CATSLADTQYF.

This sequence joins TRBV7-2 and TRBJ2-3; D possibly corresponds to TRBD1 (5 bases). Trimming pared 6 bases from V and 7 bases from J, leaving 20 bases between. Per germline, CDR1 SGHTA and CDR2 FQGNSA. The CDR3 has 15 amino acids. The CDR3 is CASSRGGFLSNTQYF. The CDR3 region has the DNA TGTGCCAGCAGTAGGGGCGGCTTCCTCAGCAATACGCAGTATTTT.

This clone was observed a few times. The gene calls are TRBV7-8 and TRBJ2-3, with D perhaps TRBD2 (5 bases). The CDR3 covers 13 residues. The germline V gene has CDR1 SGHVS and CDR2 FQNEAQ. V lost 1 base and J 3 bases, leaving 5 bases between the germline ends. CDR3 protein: CASSLERTDTQYF. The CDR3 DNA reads TGTGCCAGCAGCTTAGAGCGGACAGATACGCAGTATTTT.

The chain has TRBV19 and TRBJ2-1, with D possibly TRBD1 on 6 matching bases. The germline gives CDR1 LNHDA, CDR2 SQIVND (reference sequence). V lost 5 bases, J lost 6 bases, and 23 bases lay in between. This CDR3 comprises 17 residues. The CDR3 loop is CASSSRNRAPKGNEQFF. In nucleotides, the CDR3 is TGTGCCAGTAGTTCCCGGAACAGGGCCCCAAAGGGCAATGAGCAGTTCTTC.

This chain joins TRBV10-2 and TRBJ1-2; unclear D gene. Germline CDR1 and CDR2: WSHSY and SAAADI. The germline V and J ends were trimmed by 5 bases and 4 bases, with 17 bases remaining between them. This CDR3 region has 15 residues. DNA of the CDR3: TGCGCCAGCAGTTATACAAAGGCAGACATCTATGGCTACACCTTC. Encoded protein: CASSYTKADIYGYTF.

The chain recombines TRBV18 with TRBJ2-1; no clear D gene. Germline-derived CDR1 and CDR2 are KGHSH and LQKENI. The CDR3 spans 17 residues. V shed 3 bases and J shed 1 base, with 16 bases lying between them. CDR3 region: CASSPNLPANSYNEQFF. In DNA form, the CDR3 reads TGTGCCAGCTCACCGAATCTACCGGCGAATTCCTACAATGAGCAGTTCTTC.

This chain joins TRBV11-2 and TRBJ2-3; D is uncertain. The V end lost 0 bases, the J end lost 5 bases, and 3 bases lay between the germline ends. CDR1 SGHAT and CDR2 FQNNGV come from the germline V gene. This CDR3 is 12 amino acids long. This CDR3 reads CASSLEVDTQYF. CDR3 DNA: TGTGCCAGCAGCTTAGAGGTAGATACGCAGTATTTT.

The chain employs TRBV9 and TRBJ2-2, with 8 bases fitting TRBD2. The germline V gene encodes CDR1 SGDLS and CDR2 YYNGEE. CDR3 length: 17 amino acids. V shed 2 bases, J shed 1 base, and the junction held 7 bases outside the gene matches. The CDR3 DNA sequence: TGTGCCAGCAGCGTGGGAGCGGGGGCCCTGAACACCGGGGAGCTGTTTTTT. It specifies CASSVGAGALNTGELFF.

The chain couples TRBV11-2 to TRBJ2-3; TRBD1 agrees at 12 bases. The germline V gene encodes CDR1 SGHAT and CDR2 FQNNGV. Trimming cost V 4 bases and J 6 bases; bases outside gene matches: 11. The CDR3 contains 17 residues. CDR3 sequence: CASSSRPGQGAGDTQYF. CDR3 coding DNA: TGTGCCAGCAGCTCTAGACCGGGACAGGGGGCCGGGGATACGCAGTATTTT.

Written as DNA, the CDR3 is TGCGCCAGCAGCATTGGGACCCTGGGGACTGAAGCTTTCTTT. It codes for CASSIGTLGTEAFF. The chain uses TRBV5-1 and TRBJ1-1; TRBD1 is a possible D gene (5 bases). This CDR3 is built from 14 residues. The V end lost 4 bases, the J end lost 5 bases, and 15 bases lay between the germline ends. Germline V gives CDR1 SGHRS, CDR2 YFSETQ.

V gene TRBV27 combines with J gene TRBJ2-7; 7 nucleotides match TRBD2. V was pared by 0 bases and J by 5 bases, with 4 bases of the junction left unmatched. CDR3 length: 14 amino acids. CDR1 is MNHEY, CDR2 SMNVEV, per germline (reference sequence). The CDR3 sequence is CASSLSGGSHEQYF. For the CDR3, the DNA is TGTGCCAGCAGTTTATCGGGGGGGTCCCACGAGCAGTACTTC.

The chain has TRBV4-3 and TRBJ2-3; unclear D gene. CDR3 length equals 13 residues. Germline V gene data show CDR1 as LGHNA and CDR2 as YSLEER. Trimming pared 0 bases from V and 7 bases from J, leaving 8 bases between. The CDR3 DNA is TGCGCCAGCAGCCAAGATCGCCGAAATACGCAGTATTTT. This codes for CASSQDRRNTQYF.

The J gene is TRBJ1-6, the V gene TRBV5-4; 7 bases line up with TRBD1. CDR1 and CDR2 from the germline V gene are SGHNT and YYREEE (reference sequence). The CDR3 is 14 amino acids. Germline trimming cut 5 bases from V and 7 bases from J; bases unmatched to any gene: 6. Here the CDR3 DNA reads TGTGCCAGCAGTTATGACAGGGCCAATTCACCCCTCCACTTT. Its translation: CASSYDRANSPLHF.